The text below deals with one T cell receptor (beta chain). Its antigen is as yet unknown. Unmatched junction bases numbered 14, after V lost 5 bases and J lost 3 bases. The CDR3 covers 17 residues. Germline loops: CDR1 SEHNR, CDR2 FQNEAQ (reference sequence). The data are from a study of OX40 agonist ivuxolimab in advanced cancers. Study overall: Ivuxolimab was administered intravenously to patients at 0.01 to 10 mg/kg every 2 weeks. Age averaged around 58 years (range roughly 23 to 79), and around 87% were male.

Study-wide results and limits: Partial responders at 0.1-3.0 mg/kg showed near-lowest clonal expansion. Several nonresponders also turned out to have low normalized T-cell clonal expansion.

Using immunoSEQ multiplex PCR, the repertoire was profiled, and TCRdb retains in-frame clones only, with some absent. The sample includes 56,000 or so clones, around four fifths of them seen just once. The specimen was CD4+ or CD8+ T cells sorted from blood, collected in a trial of the OX40 agonist ivuxolimab. This receptor was taken from an adult with an advanced solid tumor such as melanoma, head and neck, liver or kidney cancer. J is TRBJ2-3 and V is TRBV7-9; 7 bases are a match to TRBD2. The CDR3 loop reads CASSPRGDGGRTDTQYF. CDR3 DNA sequence: TGTGCCAGCAGCCCGCGTGGGGACGGGGGGAGAACAGATACGCAGTATTTT.